This entry is about one T cell receptor beta chain. The antigen remains unidentified. One end of the junction varies from germline; a read error may be responsible. The record originates from a study of metastatic and nonmetastatic thyroid tumors. With MiXCR, TCRdb reprocessed the PCR reads. The sample has roughly 11,000 clones; about 27% are singletons. Study-wide results and caveats: Versus benign nodules, malignant thyroid tumors reportedly had significantly higher TCR beta diversity, in blood and tumor.

Each patient went into thyroid surgery without having received any treatment. Input material: adjacent normal tissue. The origin of this receptor is a male donor with papillary thyroid cancer or a benign thyroid nodule (not recorded which). Some clones in this sample may be carry-over from other donors' samples.

This CDR3 is CASSHGVGLAKNTQYF. The CDR3 DNA reads as TGCGCCAGCAGTCATGGGGTGGGGCTAGCCAAAAACACTCAGTACTTC. This chain uses TRBV5-1 with TRBJ2-4; D might be TRBD1 or TRBD2, each matching 5 bases. This CDR3 contains 16 residues. CDR1 is SGHRS, CDR2 YFSETQ, per germline. Using reference TRBV5-1 and TRBJ2-4 for the parts outside the CDR3, the full variable domain is KAGVTQTPRYLIKTRGQQVTLSCSPISGHRSVSWYQQTPGQGLQFLFEYFSETQRNKGNFPGRFSGRQFSNSRSEMNVSTLELGDSALYLCASSHGVGLAKNTQYFGAGTRLSVL.